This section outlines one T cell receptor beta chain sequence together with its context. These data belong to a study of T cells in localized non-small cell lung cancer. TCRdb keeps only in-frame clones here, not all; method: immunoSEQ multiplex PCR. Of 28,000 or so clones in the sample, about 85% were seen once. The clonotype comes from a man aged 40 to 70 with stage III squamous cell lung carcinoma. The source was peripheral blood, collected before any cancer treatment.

In DNA, the CDR3 is TGCGCCAGCTCACCAGGGGGAAGGACTGAAGCTTTCTTT. It specifies CASSPGGRTEAFF. This chain uses TRBV5-1 with TRBJ1-1; 7 positions agree with TRBD1. Germline loops: CDR1 SGHRS, CDR2 YFSETQ. The CDR3 length is 13 residues. The V segment lost 7 bases and the J segment 5 bases; nucleotides outside the gene matches: 8.